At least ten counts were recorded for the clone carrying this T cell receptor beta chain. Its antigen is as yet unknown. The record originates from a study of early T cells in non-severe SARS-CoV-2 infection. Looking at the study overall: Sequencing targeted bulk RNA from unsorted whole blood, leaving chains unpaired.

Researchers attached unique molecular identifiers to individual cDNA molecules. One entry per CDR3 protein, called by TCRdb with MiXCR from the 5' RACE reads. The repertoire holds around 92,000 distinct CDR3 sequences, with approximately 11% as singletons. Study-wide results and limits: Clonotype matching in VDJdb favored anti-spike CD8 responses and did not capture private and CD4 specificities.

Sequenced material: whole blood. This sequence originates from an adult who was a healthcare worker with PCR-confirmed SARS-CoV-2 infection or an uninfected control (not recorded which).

CDR3 DNA: TGCGCCAGCAGCCCCAGTCAACGCCGGGGTAGTTACACTGAAGCTTTCTTT. It yields the protein CASSPSQRRGSYTEAFF. The V gene is TRBV4-1, the J gene TRBJ1-1, with unresolved D. CDR3 size: 17 residues. Germline assignment: CDR1 MGHRA and CDR2 YSYEKL. The V and J ends lost 4 bases and 3 bases respectively, with 21 bases between them.